This T cell receptor beta chain stems from a study of TET2 disruption in CD19-targeted CAR T cells. Measured with immunoSEQ multiplex PCR; TCRdb has only the in-frame clones, and not every one. Its table lists about 26,000 clones. Treatment: autologous CTL019 cells: CD19 CAR with 4-1BB and CD3 zeta domains. The CD19 CAR carried TCR zeta and 4-1BB signaling domains. Details on this clone: What it binds is unknown.

The clonotype was recovered from a man in his sixties or seventies with chronic lymphocytic leukemia. The specimen comprised CD8- CAR+ T cells sorted from cultured blood T cells, sampled for CD19 CAR T cell therapy. Subset described: CD8-negative CAR-positive T cells from the infusion product.

CDR3 protein: CASSWTGTGGNIQYF. CDR3 DNA, as far as it was read: TGTGCCAGCAGCTGGACCGGGACAGGGGGAAACATT. V usage is TRBV7-3 and J usage is TRBJ2-4, with TRBD1 identical over 11 bases. The read is 3 residues too short to cover the CDR3 end, so that end is filled in from the germline J gene. The trim removed 4 bases at V and 6 bases at J, leaving 5 bases unmatched. The CDR3 has 15 amino acids. Germline CDR1 and CDR2: SGHTA and FQGTGA.